Below, 18 T cell receptor beta chains from the same sample are listed, as sequenced in a study of radiotherapy plus CTLA-4 blockade in lung cancer. Generated by immunoSEQ multiplex PCR, the TCRdb table keeps only in-frame clones and is missing some. The sample contains some 87,000 clones, roughly four fifths of which appear only once. The specimen was peripheral blood, collected from a patient treated with radiotherapy plus ipilimumab. The receptor source for this set is a human donor with non-small cell lung cancer that progressed on radiotherapy plus ipilimumab.

The chain employs TRBV11-2 and TRBJ1-2; D uncertain. CDR3 size: 12 residues. Germline V CDR1 and CDR2: SGHAT, FQNNGV. Trimming took off 4 bases at V and 4 bases at J, with 7 bases between the two ends. In DNA, the CDR3 is TGTGCCAGCAGCTCCTTCTCCTATGGCTACACCTTC. Translation: CASSSFSYGYTF.

The genes are TRBV5-1 and TRBJ2-1, with D tentatively TRBD2 (6 bases). Between the trimmed V and J ends, which lost 2 bases and 7 bases, there was a span of 16 bases. Germline assignment: CDR1 SGHRS and CDR2 YFSETQ. This CDR3 is 15 amino acids long. DNA of the CDR3: TGCGCCAGCAGCTTCGGCGGGGCCGGGCGGAATGAGCAGTTCTTC. As protein: CASSFGGAGRNEQFF.

The chain employs TRBV10-3 and TRBJ2-5; D may be TRBD1 (5 bases). The germline V gene encodes CDR1 ENHRY and CDR2 SYGVKD. The CDR3 spans 12 residues. The V and J ends lost 10 bases and 4 bases respectively, with 13 bases between them. The CDR3 protein is CATEDTTETQYF. The CDR3 coding sequence is TGTGCCACCGAGGACACTACAGAGACCCAGTACTTC.

V is TRBV13 and J is TRBJ1-2; weak D call: TRBD1 (5 bases). Germline V gene data show CDR1 as PRHDT and CDR2 as FYEKMQ (reference sequence). Trimming removed 3 bases at V and 0 bases at J, with 11 bases between. This CDR3 is built from 15 residues. The CDR3 DNA is TGTGCCAGCAGCTTTCAGGGCAGGGCTAACTATGGCTACACCTTC. Residues: CASSFQGRANYGYTF. The whole variable domain, filled in from reference TRBV13 and TRBJ1-2, reads AAGVIQSPRHLIKEKRETATLKCYPIPRHDTVYWYQQGPGQDPQFLISFYEKMQSDKGSIPDRFSAQQFSDYHSELNMSSLELGDSALYFCASSFQGRANYGYTFGSGTRLTVV.

The rearrangement joins TRBV4-1 to TRBJ1-1; tentatively, D is TRBD1 (5 bases). CDR3 length: 17 residues. The V end was cut by 0 bases, the J end by 3 bases, with 17 bases between. Germline V gene data show CDR1 as MGHRA and CDR2 as YSYEKL. The CDR3 reads CASSQDPGRVTDTEAFF. CDR3 coding DNA: TGCGCCAGCAGCCAAGATCCTGGCAGGGTGACGGACACTGAAGCTTTCTTT.

This chain uses TRBV19 with TRBJ1-5, with 11 bases identical to TRBD1. This CDR3 spans 18 amino acids. The germline V gene encodes CDR1 LNHDA and CDR2 SQIVND (reference sequence). Germline trimming cut 3 bases from V and 7 bases from J; bases unmatched to any gene: 14. The chain's CDR3 is CASSILGPRTGGGQPQHF. CDR3 nucleotide sequence: TGTGCCAGTAGTATTTTGGGCCCTCGGACAGGGGGCGGCCAGCCCCAGCATTTT.

V gene TRBV28 combines with J gene TRBJ2-7, with D tentatively TRBD1 or TRBD2 (6 bases each). Germline CDR1 MDHEN, CDR2 SYDVKM. The CDR3 runs 14 residues. V lost 7 bases to trimming and J lost 0 bases, with 13 bases between them. The CDR3 DNA reads as TGTGCCAGCAACCTCGGGGGCAGCTCCTACGAGCAGTACTTC. Protein product: CASNLGGSSYEQYF.

The rearrangement joins TRBV30 to TRBJ1-3; D is ambiguous. The CDR3 sequence is 15 residues long. The germline gives CDR1 GTSNPN, CDR2 SVGIG (reference sequence). Trimming left V 0 bases short and J 0 bases short, with 9 bases between. CDR3 coding DNA: TGTGCCTGGAGTGTAGGCGGACCCTCTGGAAACACCATATATTTT. Protein sequence: CAWSVGGPSGNTIYF.

CDR3 sequence reads: CASSAQPQGPTEAFF. The CDR3 DNA is TGTGCCAGCAGCGCCCAACCGCAGGGTCCCACTGAAGCTTTCTTT. V is TRBV9 and J is TRBJ1-1; D might be TRBD1 (5 bases). V was clipped by 3 bases and J by 4 bases, with 16 bases between them. The CDR3 extends over 15 amino acids. Germline-derived CDR1 and CDR2 are SGDLS and YYNGEE.

The rearrangement uses TRBV4-3 and TRBJ2-7, with TRBD2 as a possible D gene (5 bases). V shed 3 bases and J shed 3 bases, with 18 bases lying between them. The germline V gene has CDR1 LGHNA and CDR2 YSLEER. The CDR3 is made up of 16 amino acids. The CDR3 is CASSQAPFGESYEQYF. The CDR3 DNA sequence: TGCGCCAGCAGCCAGGCCCCCTTTGGGGAGAGCTACGAGCAGTACTTC.

CDR3 nucleotides: TGTGCCAGTAGGGCGACAGGTTCAACTGAAGCTTTCTTT. Translating gives CASRATGSTEAFF. The chain employs TRBV19 and TRBJ1-1; maybe TRBD1 (6 bases). Germline V gene sequence: CDR1 LNHDA, CDR2 SQIVND (reference sequence). CDR3 size: 13 residues. V was shortened by 6 bases and J by 5 bases, with 13 bases between the two germline ends. The full variable domain, with the rest looked up from reference TRBV19 and TRBJ1-1, is DGGITQSPKYLFRKEGQNVTLSCEQNLNHDAMYWYRQDPGQGLRLIYYSQIVNDFQKGDIAEGYSVSREKKESFPLTVTSAQKNPTAFYLCASRATGSTEAFFGQGTRLTVV.

The V call is TRBV7-9, the J call TRBJ1-5; 8 bases are a match to TRBD1. This CDR3 is 16 amino acids long. Per germline, CDR1 SEHNR and CDR2 FQNEAQ (reference sequence). With V trimmed by 4 bases and J by 0 bases, 5 bases remained unmatched. CDR3 coding DNA: TGTGCCAGCAGCTCCCGACAGGGGAATAGCAATCAGCCCCAGCATTTT. Translating it yields CASSSRQGNSNQPQHF.

A word on this clone: This same CDR3 is encoded by further DNA sequences in the sample. The genes are TRBV5-1 and TRBJ2-5; D is unclear. Looked up from germline, CDR1 is SGHRS and CDR2 is YFSETQ. The CDR3 contains 14 residues. V was clipped by 0 bases and J by 4 bases, with 10 bases between them. The CDR3 here is CASSLATGGETQYF. CDR3 DNA sequence: TGCGCCAGCAGCTTGGCCACTGGTGGAGAGACCCAGTACTTC.

This clone was seen only a few times. The chain links TRBV29-1 to TRBJ1-2; 8 bases agree with TRBD1. The V gene end was trimmed by 6 bases and the J gene end by 8 bases; junction bases not matched to a gene: 8. Looked up from germline, CDR1 is SQVTM and CDR2 is ANQGSEA. There are 12 residues in the CDR3. CDR3 loop: CSVDTGGRGYTF. The CDR3 DNA follows: TGCAGCGTCGATACAGGGGGAAGGGGCTACACCTTC.

The chain uses TRBV7-8 and TRBJ1-1; D uncertain. The CDR3 is made up of 14 amino acids. Trimming removed 3 bases from V and 1 base from J, with 9 bases in between. The germline gives CDR1 SGHVS, CDR2 FQNEAQ. DNA of the CDR3: TGTGCCAGCAGCTTCTCGGGTGGGAACACTGAAGCTTTCTTT. Protein: CASSFSGGNTEAFF. The complete variable domain, with remaining parts taken from reference TRBV7-8 and TRBJ1-1, reads GAGVSQSPRYKVAKRGQDVALRCDPISGHVSLFWYQQALGQGPEFLTYFQNEAQLDKSGLPSDRFFAERPEGSVSTLKIQRTQQEDSAVYLCASSFSGGNTEAFFGQGTRLTVV.

J is TRBJ2-5 and V is TRBV6-5; possible D gene TRBD2, 5 bases. CDR3 length: 13 residues. Germline loops: CDR1 MNHEY, CDR2 SVGAGI. The V end lost 7 bases, the J end lost 1 base, and 10 bases lay between the germline ends. CDR3 nucleotides: TGTGCCAGCAAACTAGACGGCCAAGAGACCCAGTACTTC. Its translation: CASKLDGQETQYF.

The chain has TRBV7-9 and TRBJ1-1, with D unclear. The CDR3 covers 13 residues. Looked up from germline, CDR1 is SEHNR and CDR2 is FQNEAQ (reference sequence). V was cut by 5 bases and J by 6 bases, with 13 bases left in between. In DNA, the CDR3 is TGTGCCAGCAGCCCCGACGGAATCTCTGAAGCTTTCTTT. Its protein is CASSPDGISEAFF.

The CDR3 region is CASRQGQQYEQYF. The CDR3 DNA is TGTGCCAGCAGACAGGGACAGCAATACGAGCAGTACTTC. This chain links TRBV5-4 with TRBJ2-7, with 7 bases lining up with TRBD1. From germline, CDR1 is SGHNT and CDR2 YYREEE (reference sequence). V lost 5 bases and J lost 4; bases outside the gene matches: 6. The CDR3 covers 13 residues.